This TCR beta chain was observed in a study of blood T cell repertoires in COVID-19. The overall study: Whether acute or convalescent, the COVID-19 samples came from the United States, Italy and Spain.

This clone was counted a single time. Each participant's cohort was designated according to participant-reported clinical history. From germline, CDR1 is SGHTA and CDR2 FQGNSA. This CDR3 contains 14 residues. The V gene lost 6 bases and the J gene lost 8 bases, with 16 bases spanning the gap. Methods used by the authors: Reference gene primer amplification yielded estimated nucleated cell counts. Clones were read by immunoSEQ multiplex PCR, and TCRdb kept only the in-frame ones, dropping some. V and J calls and clone size follow that table, whereas D and trimming were derived from the DNA. Of 210,000 or so clones in the sample, about four fifths were seen once.

The clonotype comes from a woman aged 45-60 years who had been exposed to COVID-19. This sequence joins TRBV7-2 and TRBJ1-4; D might be TRBD1 (6 bases). The sample taken for sequencing was PBMCs or T cells enriched from blood (not recorded which). Here the CDR3 reads CASSAGTLGEKLFF. The CDR3 DNA is TGTGCCAGCAGTGCCGGGACATTGGGAGAAAAACTGTTTTTT.